Listed below are T cell receptor beta chains from one sample, sequenced in a study of human T cells and chemical hapten exposure. Each CDR3 protein gets one entry after TCRdb re-called the RACE reads with MiXCR. The sample contains fewer than 200,000 distinct CDR3 sequences, about 22% of which appear only once. Sequencing used whole blood, obtained in connection with sensitization to the hapten diphenylcyclopropenone (DPC). These receptors came from a woman aged 50 to 65 with alopecia areata. Some clones in this sample may be carry-over from other donors' samples. Both conserved end residues are part of each CDR3. The D gene is left open where the match is weak. Clone size is given for some rows only: seen once, a few or many times, or a class if the clone is expanded.

>-|TRBJ1-1|TRBV5-1|-
CASSLGGAVMNTEAFF
TGCGCCAGCAGCTTGGGAGGGGCAGTGATGAACACTGAAGCTTTCTTT
>-|TRBJ1-5|TRBV12-3/TRBV12-4|-
CASSSRRGQPIHQPQHF
TGTGCCAGCAGTTCGAGAAGGGGCCAACCAATCCATCAGCCCCAGCATTTT
>TRBD1|TRBJ1-1|TRBV15|-
CATSTVATGRATEAFF
TGTGCCACCAGCACGGTCGCGACAGGGCGGGCCACTGAAGCTTTCTTT
>-|TRBJ2-2|TRBV5-1|few
CASSLDFLNTGELFF
TGCGCCAGCAGCTTGGACTTCTTAAACACCGGGGAGCTGTTTTTT
>TRBD1|TRBJ1-1|TRBV15|-
CATRRTGWWSNTEAFF
TGTGCCACCAGGAGGACAGGCTGGTGGAGCAACACTGAAGCTTTCTTT
>-|TRBJ2-1|TRBV5-1|-
CASSGSGLNEQFF
TGCGCCAGCAGTGGATCGGGATTGAATGAGCAGTTCTTC
>-|TRBJ1-2|TRBV28|-
CASSSPGESNYGYTF
TGTGCCAGCAGTTCCCCCGGAGAAAGTAACTATGGCTACACCTTC
>-|TRBJ1-4|TRBV10-2|-
CASSESGATNEKLFF
TGCGCCAGCAGTGAGTCGGGAGCAACTAATGAAAAACTGTTTTTT
>TRBD1|TRBJ1-1|TRBV6-5|few
CASRNTGGLTEAFF
TGTGCCAGCAGAAATACAGGGGGACTTACTGAAGCTTTCTTT
>-|TRBJ1-4|TRBV7-2|many
CASSLVGFNEKLFF
TGTGCCAGCAGCTTGGTTGGTTTTAATGAAAAACTGTTTTTT
>TRBD1|TRBJ2-3|TRBV7-3|-
CASSLGQGQTDTQYF
TGTGCCAGCAGCCTCGGACAGGGGCAAACAGATACGCAGTATTTT
>TRBD1|TRBJ1-2|TRBV29-1|-
CSGGTGGIYGYTF
TGCAGCGGGGGGACAGGGGGCATCTATGGCTACACCTTC
>TRBD2|TRBJ2-2|TRBV20-1|-
CSARVIAGYTGELFF
TGCAGTGCTAGAGTAATAGCGGGGTACACCGGGGAGCTGTTTTTT
>-|TRBJ2-3|TRBV20-1|-
CSAVPWTDRSTDTQYF
TGCAGTGCGGTCCCGTGGACCGACCGTAGCACAGATACGCAGTATTTT
>-|TRBJ2-1|TRBV29-1|-
CSVVGLRSFYEQFF
TGCAGCGTTGTGGGCCTCCGCTCGTTCTATGAGCAGTTCTTC
>TRBD1|TRBJ2-3|TRBV11-2|few
CASSSRQGARTDTQYF
TGTGCCAGCAGCTCCAGACAGGGGGCGCGGACAGATACGCAGTATTTT
>TRBD1|TRBJ2-7|TRBV10-3|few
CAISEQGYEQYF
TGTGCCATCAGTGAACAGGGGTACGAGCAGTACTTC
>-|TRBJ2-1|TRBV5-1|few
CASSLRTPGEQFF
TGCGCCAGCAGCTTGAGGACTCCCGGTGAGCAGTTCTTC
>-|TRBJ2-1|TRBV12-3/TRBV12-4|-
CASSPQQGFLADEQFF
TGTGCCAGCAGTCCTCAACAGGGTTTTCTAGCAGATGAGCAGTTCTTC
>TRBD1|TRBJ1-3|TRBV29-1|-
CSVGPTGGSGNTIYF
TGCAGCGTTGGACCCACAGGGGGCTCTGGAAACACCATATATTTT
>TRBD2|TRBJ2-1|TRBV2|few
CASSELGIPGGSIFSSYNEQFF
TGTGCCAGCAGTGAATTGGGGATTCCGGGAGGGTCAATATTTAGCTCCTACAATGAGCAGTTCTTC
>-|TRBJ2-7|TRBV24-1|-
CATSERLGHPYEQYF
TGTGCCACCAGTGAGAGACTAGGTCACCCCTACGAGCAGTACTTC
>-|TRBJ1-1|TRBV6-5|-
CASSYISGGRNTEAFF
TGTGCCAGCAGTTACATATCCGGTGGTAGGAACACTGAAGCTTTCTTT
>-|TRBJ1-2|TRBV7-2|-
CASSPRTVGYTF
TGTGCCAGCAGCCCACGGACAGTCGGCTACACCTTC
>-|TRBJ1-2|TRBV12-3/TRBV12-4|-
CASSLRGRPNYGYTF
TGTGCCAGCAGTTTACGGGGCCGACCTAACTATGGCTACACCTTC
>-|TRBJ1-5|TRBV2|-
CASDGEESNQPQHF
TGTGCCAGTGACGGGGAGGAAAGCAATCAGCCCCAGCATTTT
>TRBD1|TRBJ1-4|TRBV20-1|few
CSASRQGLSDEKLFF
TGCAGTGCTTCCCGACAGGGATTGAGCGATGAAAAACTGTTTTTT
>TRBD1|TRBJ2-5|TRBV7-9|-
CASSFPGQGAQETQYF
TGTGCCAGCAGCTTCCCGGGACAGGGGGCCCAAGAGACCCAGTACTTC
>-|TRBJ1-4|TRBV6-1|-
CASSESIMSGTRPVKLFF
TGTGCCAGCAGTGAATCGATTATGTCCGGGACGCGACCAGTAAAACTGTTTTTT
>-|TRBJ2-7|TRBV30|few
CAWSVRVGVGYEQYF
TGTGCCTGGAGTGTAAGGGTGGGAGTTGGATACGAGCAGTACTTC
>-|TRBJ2-1|TRBV2|many
CASSYGLNEQFF
TGTGCCAGCAGCTATGGACTGAATGAGCAGTTCTTC
>TRBD2|TRBJ2-3|TRBV20-1|few
CSASLAGVTDTQYF
TGCAGTGCTTCACTAGCGGGAGTCACAGATACGCAGTATTTT
>-|TRBJ1-1|TRBV11-2|-
CASSLGARGAARRTEAFF
TGTGCCAGCAGCTTAGGGGCCCGCGGGGCCGCGAGACGTACTGAAGCTTTCTTT
>-|TRBJ1-5|TRBV25-1|few
CASSEPTGNQPQHF
TGTGCCAGCAGTGAACCTACAGGTAATCAGCCCCAGCATTTT
>-|TRBJ2-7|TRBV7-6|few
CASSLGNSPSYEQYF
TGTGCCAGCAGCTTAGGGAATTCCCCTTCCTACGAGCAGTACTTC
>TRBD1|TRBJ1-1|TRBV4-1|-
CASSQAAGTAYTEAFF
TGCGCCAGCAGCCAAGCGGCCGGGACAGCTTACACTGAAGCTTTCTTT
>-|TRBJ2-1|TRBV24-1|few
CATSDSPDSKQFF
TGTGCCACCAGTGATTCCCCGGACTCCAAGCAGTTCTTC
>-|TRBJ1-3|TRBV29-1|-
CSVGDSTSGNTIYF
TGCAGCGTTGGGGATTCAACCTCTGGAAACACCATATATTTT
>-|TRBJ2-7|TRBV20-1|few
CSAPKGGPSYEQYF
TGCAGTGCGCCTAAAGGGGGACCTTCCTACGAGCAGTACTTC
>-|TRBJ2-1|TRBV29-1|-
CSAGGTVLYNEQFF
TGCAGCGCGGGGGGGACAGTACTTTACAATGAGCAGTTCTTC
>-|TRBJ2-7|TRBV21-1|-
CASSKTSRVRTDEQYF
TGTGCCAGCAGCAAGACTAGCAGGGTCCGCACCGACGAGCAGTACTTC
>-|TRBJ1-1|TRBV2|-
CASSEDKEAFF
TGTGCCAGCAGTGAGGACAAGGAAGCTTTCTTT
>-|TRBJ2-7|TRBV7-6|-
CASSLRGGYEQYF
TGTGCCAGCAGCTTAAGGGGGGGCTACGAGCAGTACTTC
>TRBD2|TRBJ2-7|TRBV7-2|few
CASSLDSGTSDYEQYF
TGTGCCAGCAGCTTAGATTCCGGGACTAGCGATTACGAGCAGTACTTC
>-|TRBJ1-1|TRBV7-8|few
CASSLRGWNTEAFF
TGTGCCAGCAGCTTACGTGGCTGGAACACTGAAGCTTTCTTT
>-|TRBJ2-4|TRBV25-1|many
CASSEYIGTKNIQYF
TGTGCCAGCAGTGAATATATAGGGACCAAAAACATTCAGTACTTC
>-|TRBJ1-1|TRBV2|few
CASSEMVGGGTEAFF
TGTGCCAGCAGTGAAATGGTTGGGGGCGGAACTGAAGCTTTCTTT
>TRBD1|TRBJ1-2|TRBV2|few
CASSARQGFSGYTF
TGTGCCAGCAGCGCCCGACAGGGGTTCAGCGGCTACACCTTC
>-|TRBJ1-1|TRBV3-1|few
CASSQGGQLEAFF
TGTGCCAGCAGCCAAGGAGGGCAGCTCGAAGCTTTCTTT